The clone carrying this T cell receptor (beta chain) was counted at least ten times. Its cognate antigen is unknown. Both TRBC1 and TRBC2 were covered by a beta constant-region primer of two equimolar oligonucleotides. The ligated cDNA underwent four PCR rounds using SP2 and nested alpha and beta constant-region primers. A single record per CDR3 protein comes from TCRdb applying MiXCR to the UMI-ligation and nested PCR reads. The sample comprises approximately 16,000 distinct CDR3 sequences, 8.5% to 9.5% of which are singletons, and about 21% rests with the top ten. The sample is drawn from a study of naive and memory T cell subsets. General study results and limits: From naive to CM, EM and EMRA, diversity decreased and Gini increased. Clonotypes are single alpha or beta chains, not paired receptors.

Cells stained for CD3, CD4, CD8, CD45RA and CD27 were sorted into four subsets. This receptor was obtained from a human donor in good health. The sample consisted of central memory CD8+ T cells from blood.

The CDR3 bases are TGTGCCAGCAGTCCCGAAAACAGGGCCCCCACAGATACGCAGTATTTT. Amino acids: CASSPENRAPTDTQYF. V usage is TRBV12-3 or TRBV12-4 and J usage is TRBJ2-3, with a weak D call TRBD1 (6 bases). The V end was cut by 5 bases, the J end by 2 bases, with 17 bases between. The CDR3 spans 16 residues.